Shown below are 20 T cell receptor beta chains from a single sample sequenced in a study of OX40 agonist ivuxolimab in advanced cancers. Sequencing used immunoSEQ multiplex PCR; TCRdb keeps in-frame clones, though not all of them. The data show around 76,000 clones, 70% to 90% seen once. Sequenced material: CD4+ or CD8+ T cells sorted from blood, taken in a trial of the OX40 agonist ivuxolimab. Source of these receptors: an adult with an advanced solid tumor such as melanoma, head and neck, liver or kidney cancer.

This clone was counted a single time. The J gene is TRBJ2-7, the V gene TRBV19; a possible D gene is TRBD1 (5 bases). Trimming cost V 5 bases and J 7 bases, with 15 bases left between them. CDR1 and CDR2 from the germline V gene are LNHDA and SQIVND (reference sequence). The CDR3 has 13 residues. The CDR3 DNA reads TGTGCCAGTAGTCCTGACAGTGTGCGGGAGCAGTACTTC. Translation: CASSPDSVREQYF.

The J gene is TRBJ2-5, the V gene TRBV29-1, with D possibly TRBD1 on 6 matching bases. The CDR3 extends over 12 amino acids. Trimming removed 7 bases at V and 5 bases at J, with 14 bases between. Per the germline V gene, CDR1 is SQVTM and CDR2 is ANQGSEA. CDR3 residues: CSALQGGETQYF. DNA of the CDR3: TGCAGCGCCCTACAGGGTGGGGAGACCCAGTACTTC.

The rearrangement links TRBV9 to TRBJ2-3, with TRBD2 matching 8 bases. From germline, CDR1 is SGDLS and CDR2 YYNGEE. This CDR3 region has 16 residues. V shed 0 bases and J 5 bases; nucleotides not matched to a gene: 8. The CDR3: CASSVGTSRGVDTQYF. In DNA, the CDR3 is TGTGCCAGCAGCGTAGGGACTAGCCGCGGAGTAGATACGCAGTATTTT.

The chain has TRBV28 and TRBJ1-5, with 10 nucleotides matching TRBD1. Per germline, CDR1 MDHEN and CDR2 SYDVKM. The CDR3 contains 16 residues. V was pared by 6 bases and J by 6 bases, with 11 bases of the junction left unmatched. Here the CDR3 DNA reads TGTGCCAGCAGCTGGGGGGGGACAGGGGTTGCTCAGCCCCAGCATTTT. Translated: CASSWGGTGVAQPQHF.

This clone showed up just once. The chain has TRBV10-3 and TRBJ2-7; either TRBD1 or TRBD2 may fit D (5 bases each). Trimming removed 4 bases at V and 2 bases at J, with 15 bases between. CDR1 ENHRY and CDR2 SYGVKD come from the germline V gene. This CDR3 spans 15 amino acids. The CDR3 nucleotides are TGTGCCATCAGTGGCCCCGGGACGGAAGCCTACGAGCAGTACTTC. Protein: CAISGPGTEAYEQYF.

The V gene is TRBV7-8, the J gene TRBJ2-2; D unclear. The CDR3 contains 12 residues. The germline gives CDR1 SGHVS, CDR2 FQNEAQ. Trimming removed 3 bases at V and 6 bases at J, with 5 bases between. This chain's CDR3 is CASSFLSGELFF. The CDR3 DNA follows: TGTGCCAGCAGCTTTCTATCCGGGGAGCTGTTTTTT.

The chain uses TRBV9 and TRBJ2-3; D perhaps matches TRBD1 (6 bases). This CDR3 is built from 15 residues. Trimming took 4 bases from V and 2 from J, leaving 14 bases between them. Germline lookup yields CDR1 SGDLS and CDR2 YYNGEE. The CDR3: CASSSRQDSTDTQYF. The CDR3 nucleotides read TGTGCCAGCAGCTCAAGACAGGATTCCACAGATACGCAGTATTTT. The whole variable domain, filled in from reference TRBV9 and TRBJ2-3, reads DSGVTQTPKHLITATGQRVTLRCSPRSGDLSVYWYQQSLDQGLQFLIQYYNGEERAKGNILERFSAQQFPDLHSELNLSSLELGDSALYFCASSSRQDSTDTQYFGPGTRLTVL.

CDR3 region: CASSYPGRGNTEAFF. CDR3 coding DNA: TGTGCCAGCAGCTACCCGGGACGAGGGAACACTGAAGCTTTCTTT. The V and J genes are TRBV7-6 and TRBJ1-1, with D possibly being TRBD1 (5 bases). The CDR3 is 15 amino acids. Germline CDR1 SGHVS, CDR2 FNYEAQ. V was clipped by 4 bases and J by 1 base, with 13 bases between them.

The J gene is TRBJ2-7, the V gene TRBV19; D may be TRBD2 (5 bases). Germline assignment: CDR1 LNHDA and CDR2 SQIVND (reference sequence). V shed 6 bases and J shed 3 bases, with 18 bases lying between them. The CDR3 is 15 amino acids. CDR3 DNA sequence: TGTGCCAGTAGACTCAGCGGAGCCTCAAACTACGAGCAGTACTTC. It encodes CASRLSGASNYEQYF.

The genes are TRBV18 and TRBJ2-7; the match to TRBD2 covers 13 bases. The trim removed 2 bases at V and 1 base at J, leaving 14 bases unmatched. CDR3 length: 20 residues. From germline, CDR1 is KGHSH and CDR2 LQKENI. The CDR3 here is CASSPTPGLAGRTQSYEQYF. CDR3 nucleotides: TGTGCCAGCTCACCAACCCCGGGACTAGCGGGACGGACCCAATCCTACGAGCAGTACTTC. The full variable domain, with the rest looked up from reference TRBV18 and TRBJ2-7, is NAGVMQNPRHLVRRRGQEARLRCSPMKGHSHVYWYRQLPEEGLKFMVYLQKENIIDESGMPKERFSAEFPKEGPSILRIQQVVRGDSAAYFCASSPTPGLAGRTQSYEQYFGPGTRLTVT.

The chain has TRBV5-6 and TRBJ1-6; D gene ambiguous. V was trimmed by 4 bases and J by 10 bases, leaving 21 bases between them. This CDR3 comprises 16 residues. Germline V gene sequence: CDR1 SGHDT, CDR2 YYEEEE. DNA for the CDR3: TGTGCCAGCAGCCCAAGGCCCCCGGGGATGGACTCACCCCTCCACTTT. Protein sequence: CASSPRPPGMDSPLHF.

This chain connects TRBV9 to TRBJ2-7; the match to TRBD1 covers 10 bases. This CDR3 comprises 17 residues. The trim removed 1 base at V and 5 bases at J, leaving 12 bases unmatched. The germline V gene encodes CDR1 SGDLS and CDR2 YYNGEE. In nucleotides, the CDR3 is TGTGCCAGCAGCGTAAGTCCGCCGGGACAGGGGCCCCACGAGCAGTACTTC. Protein: CASSVSPPGQGPHEQYF. The full variable domain, in which reference TRBV9 and TRBJ2-7 provide the parts outside the CDR3, is DSGVTQTPKHLITATGQRVTLRCSPRSGDLSVYWYQQSLDQGLQFLIQYYNGEERAKGNILERFSAQQFPDLHSELNLSSLELGDSALYFCASSVSPPGQGPHEQYFGPGTRLTVT.

The V gene is TRBV2, the J gene TRBJ1-1; the D is unclear. The germline gives CDR1 SNHLY, CDR2 FYNNEI. V shed 4 bases and J shed 8 bases, with 11 bases lying between them. This CDR3 has 12 residues. The CDR3 region is CASSVRGYEAFF. The CDR3 DNA reads TGTGCCAGCAGTGTCCGGGGATACGAAGCTTTCTTT. Full variable domain (rest looked up from reference TRBV2 and TRBJ1-1): EPEVTQTPSHQVTQMGQEVILRCVPISNHLYFYWYRQILGQKVEFLVSFYNNEISEKSEIFDDQFSVERPDGSNFTLKIRSTKLEDSAMYFCASSVRGYEAFFGQGTRLTVV.

The V call is TRBV6-4, the J call TRBJ1-1; D is unclear. V lost 0 bases to trimming and J lost 4 bases, with 9 bases between them. Germline assignment: CDR1 MRHNA and CDR2 SNTAGT. The CDR3 consists of 14 residues. In DNA, the CDR3 is TGTGCCAGCAGTGACTCTCGGGTTTGCACTGAAGCTTTCTTT. Its translation is CASSDSRVCTEAFF.

The V and J genes are TRBV4-1 and TRBJ2-3; 10 bases match TRBD2. Germline CDR1 is MGHRA and CDR2 is YSYEKL. The CDR3 is 18 residues long. Unmatched junction bases numbered 14, after V lost 5 bases and J lost 3 bases. CDR3 sequence (DNA): TGCGCCAGCAGCTTAAGCAGACTAGCGGGTGGAGATACAGATACGCAGTATTTT. Its translation: CASSLSRLAGGDTDTQYF.

This sequence joins TRBV28 and TRBJ1-1; the match to TRBD1 covers 7 bases. The CDR3 contains 16 residues. Germline trimming cut 6 bases from V and 0 bases from J; bases unmatched to any gene: 10. CDR1 is MDHEN and CDR2 is SYDVKM in the germline V gene. CDR3 bases: TGTGCCAGCAGAACCAGGGGGGGCGGTATGAACACTGAAGCTTTCTTT. Its protein product is CASRTRGGGMNTEAFF.

This chain connects TRBV28 to TRBJ1-1, with TRBD1 matching over 8 bases. Germline CDR1 MDHEN, CDR2 SYDVKM. Trimming at V came to 5 bases and at J to 0 bases, leaving 8 bases not matched to a gene. This CDR3 comprises 16 residues. The chain's CDR3 is CASSLTGEGMNTEAFF. Written as DNA, the CDR3 is TGTGCCAGCAGTCTGACAGGGGAGGGCATGAACACTGAAGCTTTCTTT.

This chain links TRBV6-4 with TRBJ2-3, with D possibly matching TRBD2 (6 bases). The CDR3 totals 13 residues. Germline CDR1 and CDR2: MRHNA and SNTAGT. Trimming took 6 bases from V and 3 from J, leaving 10 bases between them. The CDR3 loop reads CASRNGTTDTQYF. For the CDR3, the DNA is TGTGCCAGCAGAAACGGGACTACAGATACGCAGTATTTT.

This sequence joins TRBV9 and TRBJ1-3, with D maybe TRBD1 (6 bases). CDR3 length: 16 amino acids. V was pared by 5 bases and J by 0 bases, with 15 bases between. The germline V gene has CDR1 SGDLS and CDR2 YYNGEE. CDR3 sequence: CASSKDSLISGNTIYF. Here the CDR3 DNA reads TGTGCCAGCAGTAAGGACAGCCTTATCTCTGGAAACACCATATATTTT.

The chain carries TRBV10-2 and TRBJ2-1; 12 nucleotides line up with TRBD2. The germline V gene has CDR1 WSHSY and CDR2 SAAADI. The length of the CDR3 is 15 residues. V gave up 4 bases and J gave up 8 bases; unmatched junction bases: 6. The CDR3 is CASSGRLAGAHEQFF. For the CDR3, the DNA is TGCGCCAGCAGTGGACGACTAGCGGGAGCCCATGAGCAGTTCTTC.